The rows below give T cell receptor beta chains drawn from one sample of a study of blood T cell repertoires in COVID-19. The method was immunoSEQ multiplex PCR; TCRdb's version includes in-frame clones alone and lacks a portion of them. The sample contains approximately 200,000 clones, about 88% of which appear only once. The sequenced material came from PBMCs or T cells enriched from blood (not recorded which). The origin of the receptors is a woman between 40 and 50 years old with acute COVID-19. The CDR3 runs from the conserved cysteine through the conserved F or W. The D gene is left open where the match is weak. Part of the rows lack a size; the others show once, few, many or a class for expanded clones.

clone size: .
D gene: TRBD2
V gene: TRBV2
CDR3 protein: CASSLAGGSGETQYF

clone size: .
D gene: TRBD1
V gene: TRBV2
CDR3 protein: CAGRQGTSYEQYF

clone size: .
D gene: TRBD1
V gene: TRBV9
CDR3 protein: CASSVVGGDRELPDTQYF

clone size: few
D gene: .
V gene: TRBV12-3/TRBV12-4
CDR3 protein: CASSFLDNEQFF

clone size: once
D gene: .
V gene: TRBV4-3
CDR3 protein: CASSQDSYGKNIQYF

clone size: .
D gene: .
V gene: TRBV6-1
CDR3 protein: CASSEMGNRYRAREETQYF

clone size: .
D gene: .
V gene: TRBV11-3
CDR3 protein: CASSPSPYEREQYF

clone size: .
D gene: .
V gene: TRBV5-6
CDR3 protein: CASSIEPGRNYGYTF

clone size: .
D gene: TRBD2
V gene: TRBV7-2
CDR3 protein: CASSFVGTSGSYTDTQYF

clone size: .
D gene: TRBD1
V gene: TRBV20-1
CDR3 protein: CSASDGTGQETQYF

clone size: once
D gene: .
V gene: TRBV5-1
CDR3 protein: CASSVDRDYEQYF

clone size: .
D gene: TRBD1
V gene: TRBV6-4
CDR3 protein: CASSGSQGTNTGELFF

clone size: .
D gene: TRBD1
V gene: TRBV7-2
CDR3 protein: CASSPDRGQVNTEAFF

clone size: .
D gene: .
V gene: TRBV7-5
CDR3 protein: CVRSPRTSGGRLSYEQYF

clone size: .
D gene: .
V gene: TRBV7-6
CDR3 protein: CASSSDPDRSYEQYF

clone size: .
D gene: TRBD2
V gene: TRBV4-1
CDR3 protein: CASSPGLAGGPFRNEQFF

clone size: .
D gene: .
V gene: TRBV10-1
CDR3 protein: CASSESLTTTEAFF

clone size: once
D gene: .
V gene: TRBV3-1/TRBV3-2
CDR3 protein: CASSRGGTYEQYF

clone size: .
D gene: .
V gene: TRBV5-6
CDR3 protein: CASTNRQTQYQETQYF

clone size: .
D gene: .
V gene: TRBV7-2
CDR3 protein: CASSLDWRRSNQPQHF

clone size: .
D gene: TRBD2
V gene: TRBV3-1/TRBV3-2
CDR3 protein: CASSQERLSGYQETQYF

clone size: .
D gene: TRBD1
V gene: TRBV27
CDR3 protein: CASSQGTGGVYGYTF

clone size: few
D gene: .
V gene: TRBV2
CDR3 protein: CASRTQGAGEQFF

clone size: .
D gene: .
V gene: TRBV10-1
CDR3 protein: CASRGLSGRSWGTDTQYF

clone size: once
D gene: .
V gene: TRBV30
CDR3 protein: CAWSVAGPRTEAFF

clone size: .
D gene: .
V gene: TRBV7-2
CDR3 protein: CASSLKAGYEQYF

clone size: .
D gene: .
V gene: TRBV29-1
CDR3 protein: CSVTTGSPSTDTQYF

clone size: .
D gene: TRBD1
V gene: TRBV6-5
CDR3 protein: CASRKDRGLSDTQYF

clone size: .
D gene: TRBD2
V gene: TRBV4-2
CDR3 protein: CASSQEASGDSYNEQFF

clone size: .
D gene: .
V gene: TRBV25-1
CDR3 protein: CASRAGGIFHF

clone size: .
D gene: TRBD1
V gene: TRBV29-1
CDR3 protein: CSAQTGGNGYTF

clone size: .
D gene: TRBD1
V gene: TRBV5-1
CDR3 protein: CASSHTTGVEAFF

clone size: .
D gene: TRBD2
V gene: TRBV5-5
CDR3 protein: CASTRHLAGGQETQYF

clone size: .
D gene: TRBD2
V gene: TRBV5-8
CDR3 protein: CASSPWGGWKNIQYF

clone size: few
D gene: TRBD1
V gene: TRBV24-1
CDR3 protein: CATSGQGVNQPQHF

clone size: once
D gene: .
V gene: TRBV19
CDR3 protein: CASSMREGNQPQHF

clone size: .
D gene: TRBD1
V gene: TRBV6-5
CDR3 protein: CASSYSYRGLDEKLFF

clone size: .
D gene: .
V gene: TRBV12-5
CDR3 protein: CASGFDVGAGREKLFF

clone size: .
D gene: TRBD2
V gene: TRBV19
CDR3 protein: CASSIVAGAASNEQFF

clone size: .
D gene: TRBD1
V gene: TRBV7-8
CDR3 protein: CASSRTGGNYGYTF

clone size: .
D gene: TRBD1
V gene: TRBV18
CDR3 protein: CASSPGQGFFTEAFF

clone size: .
D gene: .
V gene: TRBV9
CDR3 protein: CASTAGGGGYNEQFF

clone size: few
D gene: TRBD1
V gene: TRBV7-2
CDR3 protein: CASNRGREDTEAFF

clone size: .
D gene: TRBD2
V gene: TRBV7-9
CDR3 protein: CASSFGLADNEQFF

clone size: .
D gene: .
V gene: TRBV7-8
CDR3 protein: CASSLDVGAPYTF

clone size: once
D gene: TRBD2
V gene: TRBV3-1/TRBV3-2
CDR3 protein: CASSQALAGGSDTQYF

clone size: .
D gene: TRBD1
V gene: TRBV5-4
CDR3 protein: CASSTDRYMNTEAFF

clone size: .
D gene: .
V gene: TRBV7-6
CDR3 protein: CASSLGLQESSYEQYF